Each of the 20 T cell receptor beta chains below was sequenced from the same sample in a study of cytomegalovirus exposure and HLA in healthy donors. Primers: 60 Vbeta forward and 13 Jbeta reverse. Sequencing was performed with immunoSEQ multiplex PCR; in TCRdb, only in-frame clones are kept and a portion is missing. The sample contains approximately 150,000 clones, about three quarters of which appear only once. The sequencing sample was made of PBMCs. Receptors originate from a man younger than 45 in good health and CMV-seropositive.

The V and J genes are TRBV11-2 and TRBJ1-5; 8 nucleotides line up with TRBD1. V dropped 5 bases and J dropped 5; count of bases not matched to a gene: 8. Germline V CDR1 and CDR2: SGHAT, FQNNGV. This CDR3 comprises 15 residues. The CDR3 here is CASSVGQGRDQPQHF. The CDR3 DNA reads as TGTGCCAGCAGCGTAGGACAGGGCCGCGATCAGCCCCAGCATTTT.

The CDR3 sequence: CASSATGGMTDTQYF. The CDR3, as DNA: TGTGCCAGCAGTGCGACAGGGGGCATGACAGATACGCAGTATTTT. The V gene is TRBV6-4, the J gene TRBJ2-3, with 10 bases matching TRBD1. CDR3 length equals 15 residues. The germline V gene encodes CDR1 MRHNA and CDR2 SNTAGT. Trimming removed 4 bases from V and 3 bases from J; junction bases left unmatched: 4.

The count of this clone is one. V gene TRBV28 combines with J gene TRBJ2-7, with D tentatively TRBD1 (6 bases). Germline V gene data show CDR1 as MDHEN and CDR2 as SYDVKM. Deletions cut 8 bases from V and 2 bases from J, with 16 bases between. The CDR3 has 14 residues. The CDR3 reads CASAGGRGPYEQYF. CDR3 nucleotides: TGTGCCAGCGCTGGGGGCAGGGGTCCCTACGAGCAGTACTTC.

The genes are TRBV28 and TRBJ2-1, with TRBD2 matching over 12 bases. The CDR3 spans 15 residues. V was pared by 5 bases and J by 8 bases, with 7 bases of the junction left unmatched. Germline CDR1 is MDHEN and CDR2 is SYDVKM. The CDR3 loop is CASSTTSGRIDEQFF. The DNA of the CDR3 is TGTGCCAGCAGTACGACTAGCGGGAGAATCGATGAGCAGTTCTTC.

The genes are TRBV30 and TRBJ1-5; D is unresolved. This CDR3 is 14 amino acids long. The ends were cut back, 1 base at V and 4 bases at J, with 11 bases in the middle. Per the germline V gene, CDR1 is GTSNPN and CDR2 is SVGIG (reference sequence). CDR3 sequence (DNA): TGTGCCTGGAGTGCCAGTACAGTTAATCAGCCCCAGCATTTT. Translating it yields CAWSASTVNQPQHF. Full variable domain (outside the CDR3, taken from reference TRBV30 and TRBJ1-5): SQTIHQWPATLVQPVGSPLSLECTVEGTSNPNLYWYRQAAGRGLQLLFYSVGIGQISSEVPQNLSASRPQDRQFILSSKKLLLSDSGFYLCAWSASTVNQPQHFGDGTRLSIL.

The rearrangement uses TRBV2 and TRBJ1-5; D gene unclear. V was shortened by 4 bases and J by 4 bases, with 14 bases between the two germline ends. CDR3 size: 15 residues. CDR1 is SNHLY and CDR2 is FYNNEI in the germline V gene. CDR3 nucleotide sequence: TGTGCCAGCAGTGCTTACAGCGGAGAAAATCAGCCCCAGCATTTT. It translates to CASSAYSGENQPQHF.

The gene calls are TRBV15 and TRBJ2-3, with TRBD1 identical over 9 bases. V was pared by 5 bases and J by 2 bases, with 11 bases of the junction left unmatched. The germline CDR1 and CDR2 sequences are LNHNV and YYDKDF (reference sequence). The CDR3 spans 17 residues. The DNA of the CDR3 is TGTGCCACCAGCGAACTCGGGACAGGGAGTCTCACAGATACGCAGTATTTT. It yields the protein CATSELGTGSLTDTQYF.

The J gene is TRBJ2-7, the V gene TRBV4-1, with 8 nucleotides matching TRBD2. CDR3 size: 16 residues. The V segment lost 2 bases and the J segment 7 bases; nucleotides outside the gene matches: 13. Germline CDR1 MGHRA, CDR2 YSYEKL. The CDR3: CASSQFSGTGFREQYF. The CDR3 DNA follows: TGCGCCAGCAGCCAATTTAGCGGGACTGGATTTCGGGAGCAGTACTTC.

V gene TRBV27 combines with J gene TRBJ1-4; no clear D. The CDR3 consists of 14 residues. V gave up 6 bases and J gave up 1 base, with 9 bases separating them. In germline, CDR1 is MNHEY, CDR2 SMNVEV (reference sequence). DNA of the CDR3: TGTGCCAGCAGCGGGGTTGGAACTAATGAAAAACTGTTTTTT. It is translated as CASSGVGTNEKLFF.

The chain employs TRBV28 and TRBJ1-6, with no clear D. CDR1 and CDR2 from the germline V gene are MDHEN and SYDVKM. This CDR3 contains 12 residues. The CDR3 nucleotides are TGTGCATGTTTAGGGCTAGCCGAACCCCTCCACTTT. Its translation is CACLGLAEPLHF.

In DNA, the CDR3 is TGTGCCAGCAGGGGTCCTCGAGAGGACAATGAGCAGTTCTTC. Amino acids: CASRGPREDNEQFF. The chain is built from TRBV28 and TRBJ2-1; D call uncertain. In germline, CDR1 is MDHEN, CDR2 SYDVKM. V gave up 6 bases and J gave up 5 bases, with 14 bases separating them. The CDR3 consists of 14 residues.

The CDR3 spells CAITRTREFGDTEAFF. The CDR3 DNA reads TGTGCCATCACCCGTACTCGGGAATTCGGAGACACTGAAGCTTTCTTT. This chain connects TRBV10-3 to TRBJ1-1; D unclear. V was trimmed by 7 bases and J by 3 bases, leaving 21 bases between them. The CDR3 extends over 16 amino acids. Germline loops: CDR1 ENHRY, CDR2 SYGVKD.

This chain links TRBV11-2 with TRBJ2-1, with D perhaps matching TRBD2 (6 bases). The V end was cut by 6 bases, the J end by 10 bases, with 19 bases between. The CDR3 contains 14 residues. The germline V gene encodes CDR1 SGHAT and CDR2 FQNNGV. The CDR3 loop reads CASSYPLAGSEQFF. The CDR3 bases are TGTGCCAGCAGTTATCCCCTCGCGGGATCGGAGCAGTTCTTC.

This chain links TRBV28 with TRBJ2-7, with 9 bases aligning to TRBD1. The CDR3 extends over 17 amino acids. The germline gives CDR1 MDHEN, CDR2 SYDVKM. V shed 6 bases and J 1 base; nucleotides not matched to a gene: 13. The CDR3: CASRGGGQGRSSYEQYF. CDR3 in DNA: TGTGCCAGCAGGGGCGGCGGACAGGGGCGTTCATCCTACGAGCAGTACTTC.

J is TRBJ2-1 and V is TRBV10-3; D gene uncertain. The V end lost 4 bases, the J end lost 5 bases, and 9 bases lay between the germline ends. Germline V gene data show CDR1 as ENHRY and CDR2 as SYGVKD. CDR3 length: 13 residues. The CDR3 region is CAISGLGDNEQFF. CDR3 nucleotides: TGTGCCATCAGTGGTCTTGGAGACAATGAGCAGTTCTTC.

This chain joins TRBV4-2 and TRBJ1-1; D remains ambiguous. The CDR3 contains 13 residues. Per the germline V gene, CDR1 is LGHNA and CDR2 is YNFKEQ. Trimming took 1 base from V and 3 from J, leaving 6 bases between them. This chain's CDR3 is CASSQARDTEAFF. The CDR3 nucleotides are TGTGCCAGCAGCCAAGCGAGGGACACTGAAGCTTTCTTT.

The chain combines TRBV6-1 with TRBJ2-3, with D possibly being TRBD2 (6 bases). The V gene's germline CDR1 is MNHNS and CDR2 SASEGT. The CDR3 consists of 14 residues. Trimming removed 8 bases at V and 2 bases at J, with 14 bases between. The DNA of the CDR3 is TGTGCCAGCCAGAGCGGAGGGGACACAGATACGCAGTATTTT. As protein: CASQSGGDTDTQYF.

The V and J genes are TRBV5-1 and TRBJ2-3; 8 nucleotides align to TRBD1. There are 14 residues in the CDR3. Germline CDR1 and CDR2: SGHRS and YFSETQ. V lost 5 bases to trimming and J lost 3 bases; unmatched junction nucleotides: 5. The CDR3 DNA sequence: TGCGCCAGCAGGGGACAGGCTGTTACAGATACGCAGTATTTT. Translating gives CASRGQAVTDTQYF.

This chain links TRBV19 with TRBJ2-7; 9 bases are shared with TRBD1. Unmatched junction bases numbered 10, after V lost 6 bases and J lost 4 bases. The germline CDR1 and CDR2 sequences are LNHDA and SQIVND (reference sequence). The CDR3 totals 15 residues. The DNA of the CDR3 is TGTGCCAGTAGCCTGAAAGGGGGACAGGGTTACGAGCAGTACTTC. Translation gives CASSLKGGQGYEQYF.

This clone appeared a few times. The chain employs TRBV30 and TRBJ2-5; 9 bases are shared with TRBD2. Germline-derived CDR1 and CDR2 are GTSNPN and SVGIG (reference sequence). This CDR3 is built from 14 residues. V lost 3 bases to trimming and J lost 3 bases; unmatched junction nucleotides: 5. The CDR3 region is CAWRLAGAEETQYF. CDR3 coding DNA: TGTGCCTGGAGGTTAGCGGGAGCAGAAGAGACCCAGTACTTC.